Presented here are 30 T cell receptor beta chains from one specimen sequenced in a study of shared clonotypes between healthy human individuals. Assay: immunoSEQ multiplex PCR; the TCRdb copy retains only in-frame clones and omits some. The data contain some 690,000 clones, less than 95% of them singletons. Sequencing input: memory CD8+ T cells from PBMCs. Documented subset: CD45RO+ cells pooled with CCR7-negative TemRA cells. These receptors were taken from a man between 18 and 35 years old in good health. Some clones in this sample may be carry-over from other donors' samples.

The V call is TRBV7-9, the J call TRBJ2-1; D is perhaps TRBD1 (6 bases). V was trimmed by 5 bases and J by 2 bases, leaving 10 bases between them. Germline assignment: CDR1 SEHNR and CDR2 FQNEAQ (reference sequence). CDR3 length: 14 amino acids. CDR3 protein: CASSPTGPYNEQFF. CDR3 nucleotides: TGTGCCAGCAGCCCGACAGGCCCCTACAATGAGCAGTTCTTC.

CDR3 DNA sequence: TGTGCCAGCAGTAACCCGGGACAGGACTATGGCTACACCTTC. This sequence encodes CASSNPGQDYGYTF. V and J are TRBV27 and TRBJ1-2, with 8 nucleotides matching TRBD1. V was clipped by 5 bases and J by 3 bases; unmatched bases: 5. Per the germline V gene, CDR1 is MNHEY and CDR2 is SMNVEV (reference sequence). The CDR3 is made up of 14 amino acids.

This chain links TRBV28 with TRBJ2-7; TRBD1 agrees at 8 bases. The J segment lost 0 bases and the V segment lost 8 bases, leaving 3 bases of the junction unmatched. The CDR3 spans 13 residues. Germline loops: CDR1 MDHEN, CDR2 SYDVKM. The CDR3 sequence is CASQGAGSYEQYF. CDR3 nucleotides: TGTGCCAGCCAGGGGGCCGGCTCCTACGAGCAGTACTTC. Together with reference TRBV28 and TRBJ2-7, the CDR3 gives the full variable domain: DVKVTQSSRYLVKRTGEKVFLECVQDMDHENMFWYRQDPGLGLRLIYFSYDVKMKEKGDIPEGYSVSREKKERFSLILESASTNQTSMYLCASQGAGSYEQYFGPGTRLTVT.

J is TRBJ2-2 and V is TRBV9; D unresolved. CDR1 SGDLS and CDR2 YYNGEE come from the germline V gene. V was shortened by 0 bases and J by 2 bases, with 11 bases between the two germline ends. The CDR3 is made up of 16 amino acids. The DNA of the CDR3 is TGTGCCAGCAGCGTAGGGGCAACCCTTAACACCGGGGAGCTGTTTTTT. Protein: CASSVGATLNTGELFF.

The chain uses TRBV19 and TRBJ2-1, with a tentative D call TRBD2 (5 bases). The CDR3 covers 13 residues. Trimming took 5 bases from V and 8 from J, leaving 13 bases between them. Per germline, CDR1 LNHDA and CDR2 SQIVND (reference sequence). Here the CDR3 DNA reads TGTGCCAGTAGTCCGGACTCTGAAGATGAGCAGTTCTTC. Its translation: CASSPDSEDEQFF.

The V gene is TRBV27, the J gene TRBJ1-4; D gene unclear. The CDR3 has 14 residues. V was shortened by 6 bases and J by 4 bases, with 12 bases between the two germline ends. CDR1 is MNHEY, CDR2 SMNVEV, per germline (reference sequence). CDR3 residues: CASRAGLRNEKLFF. CDR3 sequence (DNA): TGTGCCAGCAGGGCAGGTCTCCGTAATGAAAAACTGTTTTTT.

The chain joins TRBV2 to TRBJ2-1; no clear D. Deletions cut 3 bases from V and 5 bases from J, with 11 bases between. CDR1 and CDR2 from the germline V gene are SNHLY and FYNNEI. CDR3 length: 14 amino acids. Here the CDR3 reads CASSDPVSHNEQFF. CDR3 in DNA: TGTGCCAGCAGTGATCCTGTGTCCCACAATGAGCAGTTCTTC.

The chain is built from TRBV4-3 and TRBJ2-7; 7 bases match TRBD1. The ends lost 5 bases at V and 0 bases at J; junction bases unmatched: 7. Germline V gene sequence: CDR1 LGHNA, CDR2 YSLEER. CDR3 length equals 15 residues. The CDR3 sequence: CASSEGRGSSYEQYF. Here the CDR3 DNA reads TGCGCCAGCAGCGAGGGCAGGGGGAGCTCCTACGAGCAGTACTTC.

J is TRBJ1-2 and V is TRBV6-5; D perhaps matches TRBD1 (5 bases). The germline CDR1 and CDR2 sequences are MNHEY and SVGAGI. This CDR3 has 14 residues. The V end was cut by 0 bases, the J end by 7 bases, with 12 bases between. The CDR3 nucleotides are TGTGCCAGCAGTTACTCGAATGGGGGTGGTGGCTACACCTTC. The encoded protein is CASSYSNGGGGYTF.

This chain uses TRBV5-1 with TRBJ1-3, with a possible D match to TRBD1 (6 bases). CDR1 and CDR2 (germline): SGHRS, YFSETQ. Trimming removed 4 bases at V and 0 bases at J, with 11 bases between. This CDR3 comprises 15 residues. The CDR3, as DNA: TGCGCCAGCAGCCGGGACACCAGCTCTGGAAACACCATATATTTT. This encodes CASSRDTSSGNTIYF.

The rearrangement links TRBV4-3 to TRBJ2-3, with 9 bases lining up with TRBD2. CDR1 LGHNA and CDR2 YSLEER come from the germline V gene. The ends lost 3 bases at V and 6 bases at J; junction bases unmatched: 7. This CDR3 region has 15 residues. The CDR3 DNA follows: TGCGCCAGCAGCCAGATTAGCGGGAGTCTGGATACGCAGTATTTT. Amino acid sequence: CASSQISGSLDTQYF.

V and J are TRBV11-1 and TRBJ2-3; TRBD2 is a possible D gene (6 bases). CDR3 length: 16 residues. Germline V gives CDR1 SGHAT, CDR2 FQDESV (reference sequence). V lost 4 bases and J 6 bases, leaving 20 bases between the germline ends. The CDR3 spells CASSWAPEGNVDTQYF. CDR3 nucleotides: TGTGCCAGCAGCTGGGCCCCGGAGGGCAATGTGGATACGCAGTATTTT.

The rearrangement uses TRBV7-9 and TRBJ2-7; D remains unclear. Germline assignment: CDR1 SEHNR and CDR2 FQNEAQ (reference sequence). The ends were cut back, 1 base at V and 0 bases at J, with 16 bases in the middle. CDR3 length: 17 residues. CDR3 residues: CASSLELSLTNSYEQYF. CDR3 coding DNA: TGTGCCAGCAGCTTAGAATTAAGCCTGACAAACTCCTACGAGCAGTACTTC.

The chain joins TRBV7-9 to TRBJ2-7; tentatively, D is TRBD1 (5 bases). The V end was cut by 6 bases, the J end by 4 bases, with 10 bases between. This CDR3 region has 12 residues. Germline-derived CDR1 and CDR2 are SEHNR and FQNEAQ (reference sequence). CDR3 in amino acids: CASRSDSYEQYF. DNA of the CDR3: TGTGCCAGCAGAAGCGACAGTTACGAGCAGTACTTC.

V is TRBV9 and J is TRBJ2-1, with D tentatively TRBD1 or TRBD2 (5 bases each). Germline CDR1 reads SGDLS; CDR2 reads YYNGEE. Trimming cost V 3 bases and J 8 bases, with 15 bases left between them. The CDR3 has 14 residues. CDR3 residues: CASSAIQRGDEQFF. The CDR3, as DNA: TGTGCCAGCAGCGCCATCCAAAGGGGAGATGAGCAGTTCTTC.

This clone turned up a few times. The gene calls are TRBV4-1 and TRBJ1-2; the match to TRBD1 covers 8 bases. The CDR3 is 15 residues long. CDR1 MGHRA and CDR2 YSYEKL come from the germline V gene. The V segment lost 4 bases and the J segment 6 bases; nucleotides outside the gene matches: 10. The CDR3, as DNA: TGCGCCAGCAGCCCAGGACAGGGATGGAGGGATGGCTACACCTTC. Its protein is CASSPGQGWRDGYTF.

The chain couples TRBV1 to TRBJ1-2. TRBV1 is flagged as a pseudogene. The length of the CDR3 is 15 residues. The CDR3: CTSTPAGRGGYGYTF. CDR3 DNA sequence: TGCACCAGCACCCCAGCAGGTCGGGGAGGCTATGGCTACACCTTC.

The rearrangement uses TRBV2 and TRBJ1-1, with no clear D. The CDR3 extends over 13 amino acids. CDR1 SNHLY and CDR2 FYNNEI come from the germline V gene. The ends were cut back, 7 bases at V and 0 bases at J, with 9 bases in the middle. CDR3 coding DNA: TGTGCCAGCAAGGAGCGGTTGAACACTGAAGCTTTCTTT. Protein product: CASKERLNTEAFF.

V usage is TRBV28 and J usage is TRBJ2-5; a possible D gene is TRBD2 (6 bases). The ends were cut back, 7 bases at V and 4 bases at J, with 22 bases in the middle. Germline loops: CDR1 MDHEN, CDR2 SYDVKM. The length of the CDR3 is 16 residues. DNA for the CDR3: TGTGCCAGCACCGAAGTTGCGGGTGGGGGAGGAGAGACCCAGTACTTC. Translation gives CASTEVAGGGGETQYF.

J is TRBJ2-3 and V is TRBV18, with TRBD2 matching over 11 bases. The length of the CDR3 is 17 residues. The ends lost 0 bases at V and 4 bases at J; junction bases unmatched: 6. Germline lookup yields CDR1 KGHSH and CDR2 LQKENI. The CDR3 sequence: CASSPPRLAGSADTQYF. The CDR3 coding sequence is TGTGCCAGCTCACCACCCCGACTAGCGGGAAGCGCAGATACGCAGTATTTT.

The chain has TRBV6-5 and TRBJ2-1; 15 bases match TRBD2. The length of the CDR3 is 14 residues. CDR1 and CDR2 from the germline V gene are MNHEY and SVGAGI. The junction had 2 bases not matched to a gene; V was cut back by 4 bases and J by 10 bases. The CDR3 nucleotides read TGTGCCAGCAGTTGGACTAGCGGGAGGGGCGAGCAGTTCTTC. Its translation is CASSWTSGRGEQFF.

The chain recombines TRBV28 with TRBJ1-2; TRBD1 might be the D (6 bases). V gave up 2 bases and J gave up 8 bases, with 21 bases separating them. The CDR3 is made up of 16 amino acids. In germline, CDR1 is MDHEN, CDR2 SYDVKM. The CDR3 DNA sequence: TGTGCCAGCAGTTTAGAAATGGGTGGCGGGGGGCAAGGCTACACCTTC. Its protein is CASSLEMGGGGQGYTF.

The chain carries TRBV4-3 and TRBJ2-7; D call uncertain. Trimming shortened V by 0 bases and J by 0 bases, and 15 bases separated the two germline ends. Germline V CDR1 and CDR2: LGHNA, YSLEER. CDR3 size: 17 residues. CDR3 sequence reads: CASSQDLRSESSYEQYF. DNA for the CDR3: TGCGCCAGCAGCCAAGATCTAAGGAGCGAGAGCTCCTACGAGCAGTACTTC.

This clone was detected once. V usage is TRBV4-1 and J usage is TRBJ2-7; 7 bases map to TRBD2. The CDR3 totals 16 residues. V shed 5 bases and J 5 bases; nucleotides not matched to a gene: 15. The germline V gene has CDR1 MGHRA and CDR2 YSYEKL. The CDR3 sequence is CASSTRGGLGFHEQYF. CDR3 sequence (DNA): TGCGCCAGCAGCACCCGGGGTGGACTAGGATTTCACGAGCAGTACTTC.

The genes are TRBV27 and TRBJ2-5; 7 bases are a match to TRBD2. Germline values: CDR1 MNHEY, CDR2 SMNVEV (reference sequence). V shed 6 bases, J shed 3 bases, and the junction held 7 bases outside the gene matches. This CDR3 contains 14 residues. This CDR3 reads CASRRYGTKETQYF. In nucleotides, the CDR3 is TGTGCCAGCAGGAGATATGGGACTAAAGAGACCCAGTACTTC.

This chain connects TRBV19 to TRBJ1-1; tentatively, D is TRBD1 (6 bases). The CDR3 runs to 14 residues. V gave up 4 bases and J gave up 5 bases, with 14 bases separating them. Germline V CDR1 and CDR2: LNHDA, SQIVND (reference sequence). The CDR3 bases are TGTGCCAGTAGTAGGGGGGCCCCCGGGACTGAAGCTTTCTTT. It yields the protein CASSRGAPGTEAFF. The full variable domain, completed using reference TRBV19 and TRBJ1-1, is DGGITQSPKYLFRKEGQNVTLSCEQNLNHDAMYWYRQDPGQGLRLIYYSQIVNDFQKGDIAEGYSVSREKKESFPLTVTSAQKNPTAFYLCASSRGAPGTEAFFGQGTRLTVV.

The chain links TRBV7-9 to TRBJ2-5; D may correspond to TRBD1 or TRBD2 (5 bases each). Looked up from germline, CDR1 is SEHNR and CDR2 is FQNEAQ (reference sequence). The CDR3 is 14 residues long. V was cut by 5 bases and J by 4 bases, with 14 bases left in between. CDR3 nucleotide sequence: TGTGCCAGCAGCCCAAGGGTAGGGACAGAGACCCAGTACTTC. Protein product: CASSPRVGTETQYF. The full variable domain, its missing parts supplied by reference TRBV7-9 and TRBJ2-5, is DTGVSQNPRHKITKRGQNVTFRCDPISEHNRLYWYRQTLGQGPEFLTYFQNEAQLEKSRLLSDRFSAERPKGSFSTLEIQRTEQGDSAMYLCASSPRVGTETQYFGPGTRLLVL.

The CDR3 nucleotides are TGTGCCAGCAGCGCTAGCAGGGACGGTTACGAGCAGTACTTC. Its protein product is CASSASRDGYEQYF. This chain connects TRBV4-2 to TRBJ2-7; tentatively, D is TRBD1 or TRBD2 (5 bases each). Germline lookup yields CDR1 LGHNA and CDR2 YNFKEQ. This CDR3 has 14 residues. V lost 5 bases and J lost 4, with 15 bases in between.

In this sample, this clone turned up once. The gene calls are TRBV21-1 and TRBJ2-7; TRBD1, as called in the table, went unchecked against the DNA. TRBV21-1 is a pseudogene segment. The CDR3 loop spans 15 amino acids. CDR3 protein: CASSPPGGQPYEQYF. The CDR3 coding sequence is TGTGCCAGCAGCCCTCCTGGGGGACAACCCTACGAGCAGTACTTC.

The V gene is TRBV9, the J gene TRBJ2-1, with TRBD1 matching 7 bases. The ends lost 5 bases at V and 2 bases at J; junction bases unmatched: 13. The CDR3 sequence is 17 residues long. Germline CDR1 is SGDLS and CDR2 is YYNGEE. The CDR3 DNA follows: TGTGCCAGCAGTGACAGCTCGGGGACAGAAACCTACAATGAGCAGTTCTTC. Protein: CASSDSSGTETYNEQFF. The entire variable domain, with the rest obtained from reference TRBV9 and TRBJ2-1, is as follows: DSGVTQTPKHLITATGQRVTLRCSPRSGDLSVYWYQQSLDQGLQFLIQYYNGEERAKGNILERFSAQQFPDLHSELNLSSLELGDSALYFCASSDSSGTETYNEQFFGPGTRLTVL.